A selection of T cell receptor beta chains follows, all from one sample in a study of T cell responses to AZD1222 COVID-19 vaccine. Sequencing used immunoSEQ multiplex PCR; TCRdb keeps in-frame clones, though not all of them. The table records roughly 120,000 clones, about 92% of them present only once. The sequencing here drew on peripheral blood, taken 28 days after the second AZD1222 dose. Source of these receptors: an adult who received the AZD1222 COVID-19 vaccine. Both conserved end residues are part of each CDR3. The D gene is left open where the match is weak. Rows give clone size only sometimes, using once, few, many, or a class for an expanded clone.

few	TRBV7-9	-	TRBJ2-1	CASSPRDTHNEQFF	TGTGCCAGCAGCCCGCGGGACACTCACAATGAGCAGTTCTTC
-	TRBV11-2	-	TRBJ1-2	CASSLSGNLPYGYTF	TGTGCCAGCAGCTTATCCGGCAATCTCCCGTATGGCTACACCTTC
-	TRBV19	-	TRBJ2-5	CASSQGAGAQETQYF	TGTGCCAGTAGCCAAGGGGCGGGGGCCCAAGAGACCCAGTACTTC
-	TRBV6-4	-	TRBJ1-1	CASRNLLGEAFF	TGTGCCAGCAGGAACCTTCTGGGTGAAGCTTTCTTT
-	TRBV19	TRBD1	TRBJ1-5	CASSIDGTGGSQPQHF	TGTGCCAGTAGTATAGATGGGACAGGGGGCTCTCAGCCCCAGCATTTT
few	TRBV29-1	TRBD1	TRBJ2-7	CSVDPGTGLREQYF	TGCAGCGTTGACCCCGGGACAGGGTTACGCGAGCAGTACTTC
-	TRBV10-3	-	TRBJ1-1	CAISGDLRDSPYGAEAFF	TGTGCCATCAGTGGGGACCTCAGGGATTCCCCTTACGGAGCTGAAGCTTTCTTT
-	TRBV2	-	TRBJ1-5	CASTLGGGRVSPQHF	TGTGCCAGCACACTCGGTGGTGGCAGGGTCTCGCCCCAGCATTTT
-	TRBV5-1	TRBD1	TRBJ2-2	CASSLLETGATGELFF	TGCGCCAGCAGCTTGCTCGAGACAGGGGCGACCGGGGAGCTGTTTTTT
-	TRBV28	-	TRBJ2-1	CASSFTEILQRRDEQFF	TGTGCCAGCAGCTTTACCGAAATACTCCAGAGACGCGATGAGCAGTTCTTC
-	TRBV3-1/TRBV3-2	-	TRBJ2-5	CASSQNQETQYF	TGTGCCAGCAGCCAGAATCAAGAGACCCAGTACTTC
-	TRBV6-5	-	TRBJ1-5	CASSYRDSFHF	TGTGCCAGCAGTTACCGGGACTCTTTTCATTTT
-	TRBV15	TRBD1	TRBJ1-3	CATSGARGLPGNTIYF	TGTGCCACCAGCGGAGCCAGGGGGCTTCCTGGAAACACCATATATTTT